The rows below give T cell receptor beta chains drawn from one sample of a study of neoadjuvant anti-PD-1 for oral cavity cancer. Data came from immunoSEQ multiplex PCR; TCRdb stores just in-frame clones and leaves some out. This table holds 11,000 to 15,000 clones, approximately 70% found once. The source was PBMCs, collected before nivolumab (anti-PD-1) treatment. These TCRs come from a person aged 40-85 years with oral cavity squamous cell carcinoma. The CDR3 runs from the conserved cysteine through the conserved F or W.

v_call cdr3_length cdr3_aa
TRBV4-1 16 CASSGTEQPPNTEAFF
TRBV10-1 14 CASSETGGGTEAFF
TRBV5-5 14 CASNSGRNNSPLHF
TRBV19 13 CASSIPGKGGYTF
TRBV6-1 14 CASSPQGSGYGYTF
TRBV28 17 CASSGGEGRGRLDTQYF
TRBV10-3 11 CAISGLDEQYF
TRBV15 13 CATSRAESYEQYF
TRBV5-4 13 CASSPKDRETQYF
TRBV19 14 CASRVTGATDTQYF
TRBV6-1 13 CATGLRDTGELFF
TRBV5-8 14 CASSEQGAGYGYTF
TRBV30 12 CAWSVTGWGYTF
TRBV4-1 15 CASSQERTGVQPQHF
TRBV18 15 CASSPRTSQYNEQFF
TRBV2 13 CASTTVAGSTQYF
TRBV5-6 15 CASSLRGLAKNIQYF
TRBV6-6 13 CASRTGTGVGYTF
TRBV2 14 CASSPGHLNSPLHF
TRBV29-1 14 CSALGHLSTDTQYF
TRBV28 15 CASSSRGAANTEAFF
TRBV7-2 17 CASSISGQRATNEKLFF
TRBV10-1 13 CASSLSHSGTQYF
TRBV6-1 15 CASSEDTLPYNEQFF
TRBV6-4 13 CASSRDLLETQYF
TRBV7-8 13 CASSLRQGHGYTF
TRBV29-1 12 CSVGVGGYEQYF
TRBV11-3 15 CASSYTGTGTGELFF
TRBV28 16 CASSIPTGGNTGELFF
TRBV15 14 CATSKDRWSYEQYF
TRBV19 16 CASSRADRGANYGYTF
TRBV11-2 13 CASSLAGANVLTF
TRBV27 15 CASSPQGLGNYGYTF